This T cell receptor (beta chain) came from a study of long-term antiretroviral therapy in people with HIV. Study findings and constraints: Blood, drawn from about 2004 to 2017, may reflect older ART regimens. Diversity rose after ART but stayed below transplant donor controls. Viral resistance, ART adherence and therapy changes all lacked available data.

Assay version v3.0 of immunoSEQ was used, and it was run at survey level. Sequenced by immunoSEQ multiplex PCR; TCRdb stores in-frame clones only, minus some. The sample has some 30,000 clones; roughly nine tenths are singletons. Notes on this clone: What it binds is not known.

J was trimmed by 10 bases and V by 4 bases; bases with no gene match: 32. This CDR3 contains 21 residues. The sequence came from a young man with HIV. Sequencing used unsorted PBMCs, obtained 3.1 years after starting antiretroviral therapy. J is TRBJ1-3 and V is TRBV5-3; 7 bases agree with TRBD1. TRBV5-3 has ORF status, its function being uncertain. DNA for the CDR3: TGTGCCAGAAGCATGGGACAGCCCGAAGACAATGTTCGAGGTAAGCGCGGGACCATATATTTT. It yields the protein CARSMGQPEDNVRGKRGTIYF.